Listed below are T cell receptor beta chains from one sample, sequenced in a study of vaccination effects on CD4 cells after COVID-19. Here immunoSEQ multiplex PCR was the method, and the copy in TCRdb shows in-frame clones only, minus some. The repertoire holds about 73,000 clones, with around 74% as singletons. These receptors lack a known antigen. The sequenced sample was CD4+ T cells from PBMCs cultured with HCoV-NL63 spike peptides, obtained before COVID-19 vaccination. Source of these receptors: a human donor who received a COVID-19 vaccine. CDR3s include the opening cysteine and the closing phenylalanine or tryptophan. The D gene is left open where the match is weak. Clone size is stated in some rows and not others, as once, few, many or a class when expanded.

J gene: TRBJ1-1; D gene: NA; CDR3 length: 15; clone size: NA; V gene: TRBV5-1; CDR3 protein: CASSSGGGPGTEAFF; CDR3 DNA: TGCGCCAGCAGCTCCGGTGGGGGGCCGGGCACTGAAGCTTTCTTT
J gene: TRBJ1-2; D gene: NA; CDR3 length: 10; clone size: NA; V gene: TRBV19; CDR3 protein: CASFDYGYTF; CDR3 DNA: TGTGCCAGTTTTGATTATGGCTACACCTTC
J gene: TRBJ1-5; D gene: NA; CDR3 length: 15; clone size: once; V gene: TRBV10-3; CDR3 protein: CAISESGISNQPQHF; CDR3 DNA: TGTGCCATCAGTGAGTCTGGGATTAGCAATCAGCCCCAGCATTTT
J gene: TRBJ1-1; D gene: NA; CDR3 length: 13; clone size: NA; V gene: TRBV9; CDR3 protein: CASSVVMDTEAFF; CDR3 DNA: TGTGCCAGCAGCGTAGTAATGGACACTGAAGCTTTCTTT
J gene: TRBJ1-5; D gene: TRBD1; CDR3 length: 17; clone size: NA; V gene: TRBV6-6; CDR3 protein: CASSHPTGRINNQPQHF; CDR3 DNA: TGTGCCAGCAGTCACCCGACAGGGCGTATTAACAATCAGCCCCAGCATTTT
J gene: TRBJ2-2; D gene: NA; CDR3 length: 16; clone size: NA; V gene: TRBV5-1; CDR3 protein: CASSLVGAGRTGELFF; CDR3 DNA: TGCGCCAGCAGCTTGGTCGGGGCAGGGCGGACCGGGGAGCTGTTTTTT
J gene: TRBJ2-6; D gene: TRBD2; CDR3 length: 16; clone size: once; V gene: TRBV5-1; CDR3 protein: CASSQNGGSGANVLTF; CDR3 DNA: TGCGCCAGCAGCCAGAACGGGGGGTCTGGGGCCAACGTCCTGACTTTC
J gene: TRBJ2-1; D gene: NA; CDR3 length: 13; clone size: few; V gene: TRBV4-1; CDR3 protein: CASSQGFFNEQFF; CDR3 DNA: TGCGCCAGCAGCCAAGGATTTTTCAATGAGCAGTTCTTC
J gene: TRBJ2-5; D gene: TRBD1; CDR3 length: 13; clone size: NA; V gene: TRBV10-1; CDR3 protein: CASRETGSETQYF; CDR3 DNA: TGCGCCAGCAGGGAGACAGGGTCGGAGACCCAGTACTTC
J gene: TRBJ2-1; D gene: NA; CDR3 length: 15; clone size: NA; V gene: TRBV19; CDR3 protein: CASSTRDTGYNEQFF; CDR3 DNA: TGTGCCAGTAGTACCCGGGACACCGGCTACAATGAGCAGTTCTTC
J gene: TRBJ1-1; D gene: NA; CDR3 length: 22; clone size: NA; V gene: TRBV21-1; CDR3 protein: CASSTEGQGNPLIPILNTEAFF; CDR3 DNA: TGTGCCAGCAGCACCGAGGGGCAGGGGAATCCCCTGATCCCCATTCTGAACACTGAAGCTTTCTTT
J gene: TRBJ2-3; D gene: NA; CDR3 length: 16; clone size: NA; V gene: TRBV7-2; CDR3 protein: CASTNSRGTRGDTQYF; CDR3 DNA: TGTGCCAGCACCAACTCGCGGGGAACCAGAGGAGATACGCAGTATTTT
J gene: TRBJ2-5; D gene: TRBD2; CDR3 length: 14; clone size: NA; V gene: TRBV7-3; CDR3 protein: CASSPSGAQETQYF; CDR3 DNA: TGTGCCAGCAGCCCCAGCGGGGCCCAAGAGACCCAGTACTTC
J gene: TRBJ2-3; D gene: NA; CDR3 length: 15; clone size: NA; V gene: TRBV5-4; CDR3 protein: CASTLGGVGTDTQYF; CDR3 DNA: TGTGCCAGCACCCTCGGCGGGGTAGGCACAGATACGCAGTATTTT
J gene: TRBJ2-2; D gene: NA; CDR3 length: 17; clone size: NA; V gene: TRBV5-1; CDR3 protein: CASSLGPPTGNTGELFF; CDR3 DNA: TGCGCCAGCAGCTTGGGACCCCCCACAGGGAACACCGGGGAGCTGTTTTTT
J gene: TRBJ2-3; D gene: TRBD2; CDR3 length: 14; clone size: NA; V gene: TRBV5-1; CDR3 protein: CASSLAAGGDTQYF; CDR3 DNA: TGCGCCAGCAGCTTGGCAGCGGGAGGAGATACGCAGTATTTT
J gene: TRBJ1-6; D gene: NA; CDR3 length: 12; clone size: NA; V gene: TRBV6-5; CDR3 protein: CASSYPDSPLHF; CDR3 DNA: TGTGCCAGCAGTTATCCTGATTCACCCCTCCACTTT
J gene: TRBJ2-1; D gene: NA; CDR3 length: 16; clone size: NA; V gene: TRBV19; CDR3 protein: CASSSPGGPFRNEQFF; CDR3 DNA: TGTGCCAGTAGTAGCCCCGGGGGGCCCTTCCGAAATGAGCAGTTCTTC
J gene: TRBJ2-3; D gene: TRBD1; CDR3 length: 16; clone size: NA; V gene: TRBV6-1; CDR3 protein: CASSAPGQGSTDTQYF; CDR3 DNA: TGTGCCAGCAGTGCCCCGGGACAGGGAAGCACAGATACGCAGTATTTT
J gene: TRBJ2-2; D gene: NA; CDR3 length: 13; clone size: NA; V gene: TRBV18; CDR3 protein: CASSITDTGELFF; CDR3 DNA: TGTGCCAGCTCAATCACAGACACCGGGGAGCTGTTTTTT
J gene: TRBJ2-1; D gene: TRBD1; CDR3 length: 15; clone size: NA; V gene: TRBV23-1; CDR3 protein: CASSQWTGLEDEQFF; CDR3 DNA: TGCGCCAGCAGTCAATGGACAGGGTTGGAGGATGAGCAGTTCTTC
J gene: TRBJ1-5; D gene: NA; CDR3 length: 15; clone size: NA; V gene: TRBV5-8; CDR3 protein: CASSLRQISNQPQHF; CDR3 DNA: TGTGCCAGCAGCTTGAGACAAATTAGCAATCAGCCCCAGCATTTT
J gene: TRBJ1-5; D gene: NA; CDR3 length: 14; clone size: NA; V gene: TRBV24-1; CDR3 protein: CATSDPYSNQPQHF; CDR3 DNA: TGTGCCACCAGTGACCCGTATAGCAATCAGCCCCAGCATTTT
J gene: TRBJ2-5; D gene: NA; CDR3 length: 12; clone size: NA; V gene: TRBV7-2; CDR3 protein: CASSLVIETQYF; CDR3 DNA: TGTGCCAGCAGCTTAGTTATCGAGACCCAGTACTTC
J gene: TRBJ2-5; D gene: NA; CDR3 length: 13; clone size: NA; V gene: TRBV4-1; CDR3 protein: CASSQVATGAQYF; CDR3 DNA: TGCGCCAGCAGCCAAGTGGCGACTGGGGCCCAGTACTTC
J gene: TRBJ1-3; D gene: NA; CDR3 length: 15; clone size: NA; V gene: TRBV10-2; CDR3 protein: CASSEQGKAGNTIYF; CDR3 DNA: TGCGCCAGCAGTGAGCAAGGAAAGGCAGGAAACACCATATATTTT
J gene: TRBJ2-6; D gene: NA; CDR3 length: 15; clone size: NA; V gene: TRBV19; CDR3 protein: CASSISGSLANVLTF; CDR3 DNA: TGTGCCAGTAGTATAAGTGGCAGCCTAGCCAACGTCCTGACTTTC
J gene: TRBJ2-3; D gene: NA; CDR3 length: 15; clone size: NA; V gene: TRBV18; CDR3 protein: CASSPGQGGSDTQYF; CDR3 DNA: TGTGCCAGCTCACCAGGACAGGGAGGGTCAGATACGCAGTATTTT
J gene: TRBJ2-5; D gene: TRBD1; CDR3 length: 18; clone size: NA; V gene: TRBV5-1; CDR3 protein: CASSLGMVTGPPRETQYF; CDR3 DNA: TGCGCCAGCAGCTTAGGAATGGTGACAGGGCCCCCCCGAGAGACCCAGTACTTC
J gene: TRBJ2-5; D gene: TRBD2; CDR3 length: 16; clone size: NA; V gene: TRBV6-1; CDR3 protein: CASSEPGLAKGETQYF; CDR3 DNA: TGTGCCAGCAGTGAACCGGGACTAGCAAAAGGAGAGACCCAGTACTTC
J gene: TRBJ2-6; D gene: TRBD1; CDR3 length: 14; clone size: many; V gene: TRBV6-5; CDR3 protein: CAGQVSSGANVLTF; CDR3 DNA: TGTGCCGGACAGGTGAGCTCTGGGGCCAACGTCCTGACTTTC
J gene: TRBJ1-5; D gene: TRBD1; CDR3 length: 14; clone size: NA; V gene: TRBV2; CDR3 protein: CASTPGQGGQPQHF; CDR3 DNA: TGTGCCAGCACTCCGGGACAGGGAGGTCAGCCCCAGCATTTT
J gene: TRBJ2-3; D gene: NA; CDR3 length: 15; clone size: NA; V gene: TRBV6-2/TRBV6-3; CDR3 protein: CASSHGPRGPDTQYF; CDR3 DNA: TGTGCCAGCAGCCATGGGCCCCGAGGCCCAGATACGCAGTATTTT
J gene: TRBJ1-1; D gene: TRBD1; CDR3 length: 15; clone size: NA; V gene: TRBV7-9; CDR3 protein: CASRSPGTGLSEAFF; CDR3 DNA: TGTGCCAGCAGATCGCCCGGGACAGGTTTATCTGAAGCTTTCTTT
J gene: TRBJ1-6; D gene: NA; CDR3 length: 14; clone size: few; V gene: TRBV18; CDR3 protein: CASSQGPTNSPLHF; CDR3 DNA: TGTGCCAGCTCACAGGGACCGACGAATTCACCCCTCCACTTT